This TCR beta chain is from a study of blood T cell repertoires in COVID-19. TCRdb's table, derived via immunoSEQ multiplex PCR, lists solely in-frame clones and lacks some. The sample lists fewer than 150,000 clones; around 82% were seen once. CDR3 length: 14 residues. The germline V gene has CDR1 SGHAT and CDR2 FQNNGV. With 5 bases removed from V and 15 bases from J, the gap between germline ends came to 23 bases. The receptor was isolated from a human donor in a cohort sampled during active COVID-19. The material sequenced was peripheral blood. The chain employs TRBV11-2 and TRBJ2-1; a weak D match, TRBD2 (6 bases). For the CDR3, the DNA is TGTGCCAGCAGCCCTCTCGGTGCCCGGACCGGGAGGTTCTTC. Translating it yields CASSPLGARTGRFF.